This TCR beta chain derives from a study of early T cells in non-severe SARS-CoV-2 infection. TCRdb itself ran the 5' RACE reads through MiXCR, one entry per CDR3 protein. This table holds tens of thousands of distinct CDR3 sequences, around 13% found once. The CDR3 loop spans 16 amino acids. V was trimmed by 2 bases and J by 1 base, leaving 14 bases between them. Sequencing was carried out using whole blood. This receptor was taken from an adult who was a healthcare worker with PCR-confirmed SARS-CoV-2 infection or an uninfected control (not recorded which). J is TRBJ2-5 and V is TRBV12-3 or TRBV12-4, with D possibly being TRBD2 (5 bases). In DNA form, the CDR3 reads TGTGCCAGCAGTTTAAGGGTGGGGAGCGGCCAAGAGACCCAGTACTTC. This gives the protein CASSLRVGSGQETQYF.